This paragraph covers one T cell receptor (beta chain) sequence. Its antigen remains unknown. The CDR3 is 17 amino acids. Germline CDR1 SGHRS, CDR2 YFSETQ. With 6 bases clipped from V and 2 bases from J, the junction kept 16 bases outside the gene matches. The data derive from a study of cytomegalovirus exposure and HLA in healthy donors. PCR was performed using 60 Vbeta and 13 Jbeta primers. Sequencing was performed with immunoSEQ multiplex PCR; in TCRdb, only in-frame clones are kept and a portion is missing. The sample contains roughly 130,000 clones, approximately 80% of which appear only once. Overall study findings and caveats: Using a false discovery rate of 0.05, a later analysis showed that approximately 17,000 TCR beta sequences were associated with HLA alleles. Sequencing artifact likely explains a cluster of highly shared sequence variants. Presence/absence analyses supposed approximately even sequencing depth among donors. Most TCR sequences were uncommon, yet certain public TCRs appeared in many donors.

This sequence was found in a woman between 40 and 55 years old in good health and CMV-seropositive. The chain joins TRBV5-1 to TRBJ1-2; 7 bases are shared with TRBD1. Material for sequencing was PBMCs. The CDR3 nucleotides are TGCGCCAGCAACCTAAGGGGGCTAGACAGAAACAACTATGGCTACACCTTC. This sequence encodes CASNLRGLDRNNYGYTF.